This T cell receptor beta chain derives from a study of T cell repertoires in cytomegalovirus infection. Study-level findings and limits: Clonotypes of TCR beta that were HLA-C-restricted and CMV-specific dominated the ex vivo response. Totalled public TCR beta family frequency picked out people who carried CMV plus the relevant HLA.

J gave up 8 bases and V 5 bases, and 12 bases lay outside the gene matches. The CDR3 has 15 amino acids. CDR1 is SGHTA, CDR2 FQGNSA, per germline. This clonotype was observed a few times. Its antigen is not identified. TCRdb reanalysed the reads using MiXCR and keeps one entry per CDR3 protein. The sample has some 310,000 distinct CDR3 sequences; approximately 25% are singletons. The TCR comes from a human donor in good health (CMV status not recorded). Some clones in this sample may be carry-over from other donors' samples. This specimen was cultured PBMCs, taken from culture after CMV antigen stimulation. The rearrangement uses TRBV7-2 and TRBJ2-1; 7 bases map to TRBD2. CDR3 protein: CASSPGLAERDEQFF. The CDR3 nucleotides are TGTGCCAGCAGCCCGGGCCTAGCGGAGCGGGATGAGCAGTTCTTC.